Below are 21 T cell receptor beta chains sequenced from a single sample in a study of blood T cell repertoires in COVID-19. Only in-frame clones appear in the TCRdb table, and some are missing; sequencing was by immunoSEQ multiplex PCR. The data show 45,000 to 55,000 clones, with 89% seen just once and 2.2% held by the top ten. Sequencing was done on a sample of peripheral blood. The receptors here all came from a human donor in a cohort sampled during active COVID-19.

This clone was seen a single time. The chain has TRBV4-2 and TRBJ1-2, with D maybe TRBD1 (5 bases). Germline CDR1 reads LGHNA; CDR2 reads YNFKEQ. The CDR3 runs 13 residues. Trimming took 3 bases from V and 4 from J, leaving 9 bases between them. For the CDR3, the DNA is TGTGCCAGCAGCCAGGAGGGGACCTATGGCTACACCTTC. As protein: CASSQEGTYGYTF.

The chain combines TRBV7-2 with TRBJ2-3; 7 nucleotides align to TRBD2. The CDR3 has 15 residues. J gave up 1 base and V 1 base, and 2 bases lay outside the gene matches. The germline V gene encodes CDR1 SGHTA and CDR2 FQGNSA. This CDR3 reads CASSLDLAGTDTQYF. The CDR3 DNA reads as TGTGCCAGCAGCTTAGATCTAGCGGGCACAGATACGCAGTATTTT.

The chain couples TRBV2 to TRBJ2-1; the D gene is possibly TRBD2 (5 bases). The germline V gene encodes CDR1 SNHLY and CDR2 FYNNEI. Trimming took 2 bases from V and 4 from J, leaving 9 bases between them. This CDR3 comprises 14 residues. In DNA form, the CDR3 reads TGTGCCAGCAGTGAAAGGACTCGTTACAATGAGCAGTTCTTC. As protein: CASSERTRYNEQFF.

The V call is TRBV7-6, the J call TRBJ2-2, with 8 bases fitting TRBD1. Per germline, CDR1 SGHVS and CDR2 FNYEAQ. V was clipped by 5 bases and J by 4 bases; unmatched bases: 9. The CDR3 runs 16 residues. Here the CDR3 reads CASSPQGAASTGELFF. The CDR3 nucleotides read TGTGCCAGCAGCCCCCAGGGGGCGGCCAGCACCGGGGAGCTGTTTTTT.

J is TRBJ2-7 and V is TRBV11-2; 8 bases are shared with TRBD1. The V gene end was trimmed by 5 bases and the J gene end by 1 base; junction bases not matched to a gene: 4. The CDR3 is made up of 14 amino acids. CDR1 SGHAT and CDR2 FQNNGV come from the germline V gene. In DNA form, the CDR3 reads TGTGCCAGCAGCCGTGGACAGGGATCCTACGAGCAGTACTTC. It codes for CASSRGQGSYEQYF.

The chain uses TRBV19 and TRBJ1-2, with 7 bases identical to TRBD1. Germline CDR1 LNHDA, CDR2 SQIVND (reference sequence). There are 13 residues in the CDR3. The V gene end was trimmed by 3 bases and the J gene end by 8 bases; junction bases not matched to a gene: 6. DNA for the CDR3: TGTGCCAGTAGTATGGGGACAGACCTCGGCTACACCTTC. It is translated as CASSMGTDLGYTF.

V is TRBV13 and J is TRBJ1-2; D is perhaps TRBD1 (6 bases). CDR3 size: 14 residues. From germline, CDR1 is PRHDT and CDR2 FYEKMQ (reference sequence). Trimming left V 4 bases short and J 1 base short, with 10 bases between. The CDR3 is CASSYGQLNYGYTF. The DNA of the CDR3 is TGTGCCAGCAGCTACGGACAGCTTAACTATGGCTACACCTTC.

The chain employs TRBV30 and TRBJ2-7; TRBD1 is a possible D gene (6 bases). This CDR3 has 13 residues. Trimming took off 4 bases at V and 2 bases at J, with 12 bases between the two ends. Germline loops: CDR1 GTSNPN, CDR2 SVGIG (reference sequence). The CDR3 nucleotides are TGTGCCTGGACAAGGGACATAGCCTACGAGCAGTACTTC. Translating gives CAWTRDIAYEQYF.

CDR3 region: CASSQDSGGSIYEQYF. CDR3 DNA: TGCGCCAGCAGCCAAGATTCGGGAGGGAGCATATACGAGCAGTACTTC. The chain combines TRBV4-1 with TRBJ2-7; TRBD2 aligns across 8 bases. Trimming took 0 bases from V and 4 from J; bases not matched to a gene: 8. Germline-derived CDR1 and CDR2 are MGHRA and YSYEKL. The CDR3 consists of 16 residues.

The table lists this clone with a count of one. V is TRBV6-5 and J is TRBJ1-4; tentative D call: TRBD1 (5 bases). This CDR3 region has 14 residues. The V gene's germline CDR1 is MNHEY and CDR2 SVGAGI. In DNA, the CDR3 is TGTGCAACCAAAACCAGGGCAACTAATGAAAAACTGTTTTTT. Amino acid sequence: CATKTRATNEKLFF.

This chain uses TRBV19 with TRBJ2-4; TRBD2 matches 10 bases. Germline CDR1 is LNHDA and CDR2 is SQIVND (reference sequence). CDR3 length equals 15 residues. Trimming removed 8 bases from V and 3 bases from J; junction bases left unmatched: 7. The CDR3 sequence: CASRLAGADKNIQYF. CDR3 in DNA: TGTGCCAGTCGGCTAGCGGGAGCGGACAAAAACATTCAGTACTTC.

The table lists this clone with a few counts. V is TRBV12-3 or TRBV12-4 and J is TRBJ1-3; no definite D call. The CDR3 totals 13 residues. V was clipped by 3 bases and J by 2 bases, with 5 bases between them. CDR3 DNA: TGTGCCAGCAGTTTCGGGACTGGAAACACCATATATTTT. This sequence encodes CASSFGTGNTIYF.

The chain joins TRBV5-1 to TRBJ2-5, with 9 bases that match TRBD2. V was pared by 2 bases and J by 2 bases, with 7 bases of the junction left unmatched. Germline V gene lookup returns CDR1 SGHRS and CDR2 YFSETQ. CDR3 size: 16 residues. The CDR3 DNA reads as TGCGCCAGCAGCTTACCCAGCGGGGGGCTTCAAGAGACCCAGTACTTC. Protein product: CASSLPSGGLQETQYF.

The chain carries TRBV28 and TRBJ2-5; tentatively, D is TRBD2 (6 bases). V was clipped by 5 bases and J by 9 bases, with 10 bases between them. Germline CDR1 is MDHEN and CDR2 is SYDVKM. This CDR3 spans 11 amino acids. The CDR3 is CASSAWGAQYF. CDR3 nucleotide sequence: TGTGCCAGCAGTGCCTGGGGGGCCCAGTACTTC.

The CDR3 sequence is CASSFTSGSFGYEQYF. The CDR3 nucleotides are TGTGCCAGCAGCTTCACTAGCGGGAGTTTCGGCTACGAGCAGTACTTC. The chain couples TRBV11-2 to TRBJ2-7, with 11 positions matching TRBD2. Germline V gives CDR1 SGHAT, CDR2 FQNNGV. V lost 3 bases to trimming and J lost 3 bases; unmatched junction nucleotides: 7. This CDR3 has 16 residues.

V usage is TRBV11-2 and J usage is TRBJ2-1; D unclear. CDR1 is SGHAT and CDR2 is FQNNGV in the germline V gene. V lost 7 bases and J 4 bases, leaving 8 bases between the germline ends. The CDR3 is made up of 12 amino acids. CDR3 bases: TGTGCCAGCACTAGTCCGTACAATGAGCAGTTCTTC. It is translated as CASTSPYNEQFF.

J is TRBJ1-6 and V is TRBV7-2; the D is unclear. The CDR3 consists of 13 residues. Germline lookup yields CDR1 SGHTA and CDR2 FQGNSA. Trimming left V 1 base short and J 9 bases short, with 7 bases between. The CDR3 protein is CASSLEDFSPLHF. CDR3 nucleotide sequence: TGTGCCAGCAGCTTAGAGGACTTTTCACCCCTCCACTTT. The full variable domain, its missing parts supplied by reference TRBV7-2 and TRBJ1-6, is GAGVSQSPSNKVTEKGKDVELRCDPISGHTALYWYRQSLGQGLEFLIYFQGNSAPDKSGLPSDRFSAERTGGSVSTLTIQRTQQEDSAVYLCASSLEDFSPLHFGNGTRLTVT.

The rearrangement joins TRBV18 to TRBJ2-1, with 10 positions matching TRBD2. The CDR3 consists of 15 residues. With V trimmed by 6 bases and J by 0 bases, 2 bases remained unmatched. Germline CDR1 KGHSH, CDR2 LQKENI. The DNA of the CDR3 is TGTGCCAGCTCCCCTAGCGGGAGCTCCTACAATGAGCAGTTCTTC. This translates into CASSPSGSSYNEQFF.

The chain carries TRBV11-2 and TRBJ2-7, with D unresolved. Trimming took 1 base from V and 2 from J, leaving 3 bases between them. Germline CDR1 reads SGHAT; CDR2 reads FQNNGV. The CDR3 covers 12 residues. The CDR3 sequence is CASSLAAYEQYF. The CDR3 DNA is TGTGCCAGCAGCTTAGCCGCCTACGAGCAGTACTTC.

CDR3 sequence reads: CASSNRGGTQETQYF. CDR3 sequence (DNA): TGTGCCAGCAGTAACCGGGGGGGGACACAAGAGACCCAGTACTTC. The rearrangement joins TRBV6-5 to TRBJ2-5, with 8 nucleotides matching TRBD2. V lost 5 bases, J lost 2 bases, and 7 bases stayed unmatched. Germline CDR1 reads MNHEY; CDR2 reads SVGAGI. CDR3 length: 15 amino acids.

This chain uses TRBV15 with TRBJ2-7; 8 bases are shared with TRBD1. Looked up from germline, CDR1 is LNHNV and CDR2 is YYDKDF (reference sequence). V trimming: 2 bases; J trimming: 5 bases; junction bases outside the gene matches: 8. CDR3 length: 15 residues. CDR3 DNA: TGTGCCACCAGCAGAAATACACAGGGGGTTAACGAGCAGTACTTC. Amino acid sequence: CATSRNTQGVNEQYF.